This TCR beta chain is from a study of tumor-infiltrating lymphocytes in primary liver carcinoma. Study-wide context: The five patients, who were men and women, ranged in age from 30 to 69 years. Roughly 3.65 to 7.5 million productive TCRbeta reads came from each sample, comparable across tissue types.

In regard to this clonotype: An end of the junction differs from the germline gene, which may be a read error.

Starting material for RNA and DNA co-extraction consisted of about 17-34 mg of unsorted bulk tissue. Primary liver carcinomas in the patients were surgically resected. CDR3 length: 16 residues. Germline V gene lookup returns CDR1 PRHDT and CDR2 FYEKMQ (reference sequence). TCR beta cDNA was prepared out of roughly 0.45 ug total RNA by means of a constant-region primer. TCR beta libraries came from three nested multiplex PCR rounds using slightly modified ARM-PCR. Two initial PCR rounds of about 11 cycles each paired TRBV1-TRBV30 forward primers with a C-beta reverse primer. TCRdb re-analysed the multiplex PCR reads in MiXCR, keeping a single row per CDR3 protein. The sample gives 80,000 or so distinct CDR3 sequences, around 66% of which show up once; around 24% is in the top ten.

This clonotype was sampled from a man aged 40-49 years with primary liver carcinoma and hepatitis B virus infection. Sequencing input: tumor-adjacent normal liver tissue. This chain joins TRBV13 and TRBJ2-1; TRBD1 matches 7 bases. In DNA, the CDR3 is TGTGCCGGCAGCGCCCACCGGGACAGAAGTTACAGTGAGCAGTTCTTC. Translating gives CAGSAHRDRSYSEQFF.